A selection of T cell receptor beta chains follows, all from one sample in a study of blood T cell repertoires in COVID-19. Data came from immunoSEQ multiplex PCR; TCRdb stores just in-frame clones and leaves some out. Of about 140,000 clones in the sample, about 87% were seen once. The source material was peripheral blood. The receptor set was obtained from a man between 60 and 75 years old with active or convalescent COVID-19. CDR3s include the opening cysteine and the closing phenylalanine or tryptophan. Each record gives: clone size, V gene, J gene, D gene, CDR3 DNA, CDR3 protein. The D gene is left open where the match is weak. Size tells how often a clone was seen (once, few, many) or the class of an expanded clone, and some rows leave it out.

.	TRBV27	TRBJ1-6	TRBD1	TGTGCCAGCACTCGACAGGGCTATAATTCACCCCTCCACTTT	CASTRQGYNSPLHF
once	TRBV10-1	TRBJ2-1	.	TGCGCCAGGGGGGGTGACAATGAGCAGTTCTTC	CARGGDNEQFF
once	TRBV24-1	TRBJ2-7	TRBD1	TGTGCCACCAGTGATTCCCCCGCGACAGGGTCCGAGCAGTACTTC	CATSDSPATGSEQYF
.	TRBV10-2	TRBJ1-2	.	TGCGCCAGCAGTGAAACAGGCGGCTATGGCTACACCTTC	CASSETGGYGYTF
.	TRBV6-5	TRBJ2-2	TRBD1	TGTGCCAGCAGAGGGACAGGGGAGCACGGGGAGCTGTTTTTT	CASRGTGEHGELFF
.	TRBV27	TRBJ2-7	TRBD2	TGTGCCAGCAAACGGACTAGCGGGAGTTCGAGGTACGAGCAGTACTTC	CASKRTSGSSRYEQYF
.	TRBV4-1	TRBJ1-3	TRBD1	TGCGCCAGCAGCCCAGGGGGATATTCCTCTGGAAACACCATATATTTT	CASSPGGYSSGNTIYF
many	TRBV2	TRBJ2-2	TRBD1	TGTGCCAGCAGTGAAGAAGGGCAGGGGGCGGGAAACGGGGAGCTGTTTTTT	CASSEEGQGAGNGELFF
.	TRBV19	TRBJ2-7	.	TGTGCCAGTAGTATTTCCGGACTTCCCTCCTACGAGCAGTACTTC	CASSISGLPSYEQYF
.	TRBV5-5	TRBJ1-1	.	TGTGCCAGCAGCTTCGGGGGTTTGAGTGAAGCTTTCTTT	CASSFGGLSEAFF
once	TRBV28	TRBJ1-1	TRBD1	TGTGCCAGTGCGGACAGGGGGGTCACTGAAGCTTTCTTT	CASADRGVTEAFF
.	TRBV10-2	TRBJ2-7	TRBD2	TGCGCCAGCAGACCTGGACTAGCGGGCTCCTACGAGCAGTACTTC	CASRPGLAGSYEQYF
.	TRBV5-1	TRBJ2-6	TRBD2	TGCGCCAGCAGCTTAAGCGGGGGCGTCGGGTCTGGGGCCAACGTCCTGACTTTC	CASSLSGGVGSGANVLTF